This passage covers 20 T cell receptor beta chains from one sample sequenced in a study of T cells in localized non-small cell lung cancer. The method was immunoSEQ multiplex PCR; TCRdb's version includes in-frame clones alone and lacks a portion of them. The sample carries 10,000 to 15,000 clones, 84% recorded once. Specimen: peripheral blood, collected before any cancer treatment. Source of these receptors: a male donor at least 60 years old with stage I squamous cell lung carcinoma.

The chain carries TRBV5-1 and TRBJ2-1; the match to TRBD2 covers 7 bases. The CDR3 contains 15 residues. Trimming removed 4 bases from V and 6 bases from J; junction bases left unmatched: 10. Germline V gene data show CDR1 as SGHRS and CDR2 as YFSETQ. This CDR3 is CASSPVASGLNEQFF. CDR3 bases: TGCGCCAGCAGCCCGGTAGCTAGCGGACTCAATGAGCAGTTCTTC.

This chain uses TRBV6-6 with TRBJ1-5; no clear D. This CDR3 contains 15 residues. The V gene lost 5 bases and the J gene lost 2 bases, with 13 bases spanning the gap. Per germline, CDR1 MNHNY and CDR2 SVGAGI (reference sequence). Here the CDR3 DNA reads TGTGCCAGCAGTCCCGGGCGGTTGGGCAATCAGCCCCAGCATTTT. Its translation: CASSPGRLGNQPQHF.

The J gene is TRBJ1-4, the V gene TRBV5-1; the D is unclear. The CDR3 contains 16 residues. V lost 4 bases to trimming and J lost 0 bases, with 13 bases between them. CDR1 is SGHRS and CDR2 is YFSETQ in the germline V gene. CDR3 DNA: TGCGCCAGCAGCCTGAACACAGTCTCAACTAATGAAAAACTGTTTTTT. This translates into CASSLNTVSTNEKLFF.

V and J are TRBV5-1 and TRBJ1-1; possible D gene TRBD1, 6 bases. This CDR3 is built from 13 residues. V lost 0 bases and J lost 10, with 13 bases in between. From germline, CDR1 is SGHRS and CDR2 YFSETQ. This CDR3 is CASSLAGKGGAFF. The CDR3 DNA follows: TGCGCCAGCAGCTTGGCCGGGAAGGGGGGAGCTTTCTTT.

The CDR3: CASSEGIGNPYNEQFF. For the CDR3, the DNA is TGTGCCAGCAGTGAAGGGATTGGGAACCCCTACAATGAGCAGTTCTTC. The V and J genes are TRBV6-1 and TRBJ2-1; the D is unclear. The CDR3 consists of 16 residues. Germline assignment: CDR1 MNHNS and CDR2 SASEGT. V was clipped by 1 base and J by 2 bases, with 12 bases between them.

The chain recombines TRBV5-1 with TRBJ2-7; D not certain. The CDR3 is 14 amino acids. Trimming left V 8 bases short and J 1 base short, with 16 bases between. Germline loops: CDR1 SGHRS, CDR2 YFSETQ. CDR3 region: CASQKGSASYEQYF. CDR3 DNA: TGCGCCAGTCAAAAAGGATCGGCGTCCTACGAGCAGTACTTC.

This chain uses TRBV10-3 with TRBJ2-1, with D maybe TRBD2 (7 bases). Germline values: CDR1 ENHRY, CDR2 SYGVKD. The CDR3 loop spans 14 amino acids. V lost 8 bases to trimming and J lost 9 bases, with 20 bases between them. The CDR3 region is CAIGGAGGESEQFF. CDR3 coding DNA: TGTGCCATCGGGGGGGCGGGCGGCGAAAGTGAGCAGTTCTTC.

This chain joins TRBV6-5 and TRBJ1-2; D is possibly TRBD1 (5 bases). V was clipped by 2 bases and J by 7 bases, with 11 bases between them. Germline values: CDR1 MNHEY, CDR2 SVGAGI. The CDR3 is 13 amino acids. CDR3 in amino acids: CASSYGTIGGYTF. CDR3 sequence (DNA): TGTGCCAGCAGTTACGGGACTATCGGTGGCTACACCTTC.

The chain is built from TRBV10-3 and TRBJ2-3, with D possibly TRBD2 on 7 matching bases. CDR3 length equals 18 residues. The germline gives CDR1 ENHRY, CDR2 SYGVKD. V dropped 0 bases and J dropped 9 bases, with 25 bases sitting between them. The CDR3 region has the DNA TGTGCCATCAGTGAGTCCAATAGAGGACTAGAAGGGGGAGAGACGCAGTATTTT. Its protein is CAISESNRGLEGGETQYF.

The chain is built from TRBV19 and TRBJ1-5; possibly TRBD1 for D (5 bases). V shed 1 base and J shed 2 bases, with 6 bases lying between them. This CDR3 contains 14 residues. Germline V lookup: CDR1 LNHDA, CDR2 SQIVND (reference sequence). As DNA, the CDR3 is TGTGCCAGTAGTATAGTAGGGGGCAATCAGCCCCAGCATTTT. This encodes CASSIVGGNQPQHF.

This clone was counted only a few times. The genes are TRBV9 and TRBJ2-1; 12 bases line up with TRBD2. This CDR3 region has 16 residues. CDR1 and CDR2 (germline): SGDLS, YYNGEE. J gave up 4 bases and V 4 bases, and 6 bases lay outside the gene matches. The CDR3 DNA sequence: TGTGCCAGCAGCCTGAGACTAGCGGGAGAGTACAATGAGCAGTTCTTC. It specifies CASSLRLAGEYNEQFF.

The chain uses TRBV2 and TRBJ1-5; D call uncertain. The CDR3 runs to 13 residues. CDR1 SNHLY and CDR2 FYNNEI come from the germline V gene. V lost 6 bases and J 0 bases, leaving 6 bases between the germline ends. This chain's CDR3 is CASRVSSNQPQHF. CDR3 DNA sequence: TGTGCCAGCAGGGTTTCTAGCAATCAGCCCCAGCATTTT.

This chain links TRBV5-1 with TRBJ2-7; the match to TRBD2 covers 7 bases. V shed 4 bases and J 0 bases; nucleotides not matched to a gene: 1. Germline CDR1 and CDR2: SGHRS and YFSETQ. The CDR3 is 13 residues long. The CDR3 DNA sequence: TGCGCCAGCAGCCGGGACTACTCCTACGAGCAGTACTTC. Amino acid sequence: CASSRDYSYEQYF.

This clone has only one observation. CDR3 DNA: TGTGCCAGCAGCTTGGACAGCAATGAGCAGTTCTTC. It specifies CASSLDSNEQFF. This chain links TRBV7-9 with TRBJ2-1, with a tentative D call TRBD1 (6 bases). The germline V and J ends were trimmed by 3 bases and 6 bases, with 6 bases remaining between them. Per the germline V gene, CDR1 is SEHNR and CDR2 is FQNEAQ (reference sequence). CDR3 length: 12 amino acids.

The CDR3 sequence: CASSLAPGLNTEAFF. Here the CDR3 DNA reads TGTGCCAGCAGCTTGGCGCCGGGGTTGAACACTGAAGCTTTCTTT. V is TRBV5-5 and J is TRBJ1-1; D gene uncertain. The CDR3 length is 15 residues. Looked up from germline, CDR1 is SGHKS and CDR2 is YYEKEE (reference sequence). Trimming took 0 bases from V and 0 from J, leaving 9 bases between them.

The chain recombines TRBV9 with TRBJ1-5; a weak D match, TRBD1 (5 bases). Germline V CDR1 and CDR2: SGDLS, YYNGEE. V lost 0 bases and J lost 4, with 11 bases in between. The CDR3 totals 15 residues. CDR3 DNA sequence: TGTGCCAGCAGCGTAGGAGGGGCAGGGAATCAGCCCCAGCATTTT. It is translated as CASSVGGAGNQPQHF.

The chain couples TRBV30 to TRBJ1-4; TRBD1 aligns across 7 bases. The V segment lost 3 bases and the J segment 0 bases; nucleotides outside the gene matches: 19. The CDR3 sequence is 20 residues long. Per germline, CDR1 GTSNPN and CDR2 SVGIG (reference sequence). The CDR3 sequence: CAWRLSGNRGYTSTNEKLFF. CDR3 nucleotide sequence: TGTGCCTGGAGACTCTCGGGAAACAGGGGTTATACTTCAACTAATGAAAAACTGTTTTTT.

This chain connects TRBV2 to TRBJ2-7, with 8 bases matching TRBD2. With V trimmed by 4 bases and J by 2 bases, 4 bases remained unmatched. Per germline, CDR1 SNHLY and CDR2 FYNNEI. This CDR3 has 14 amino acids. The CDR3 region has the DNA TGTGCCAGCAGTGTAGCGGGAACCACCTACGAGCAGTACTTC. Its translation is CASSVAGTTYEQYF.

This clone occurred a few times. The V and J genes are TRBV11-2 and TRBJ2-1; the match to TRBD1 covers 9 bases. This CDR3 contains 15 residues. Germline V gene sequence: CDR1 SGHAT, CDR2 FQNNGV. J was trimmed by 8 bases and V by 5 bases; bases with no gene match: 10. The CDR3 region is CASSAWTGVGDEQFF. The CDR3 DNA is TGTGCCAGCAGCGCCTGGACAGGGGTAGGGGATGAGCAGTTCTTC.

This clone was observed a handful of times. This chain uses TRBV5-6 with TRBJ1-4; D is possibly TRBD1 (5 bases). V lost 4 bases and J lost 2, with 15 bases in between. The CDR3 runs 16 residues. Germline CDR1 is SGHDT and CDR2 is YYEEEE. CDR3 region: CASSPSRQSTNEKLFF. The CDR3 nucleotides read TGTGCCAGCAGCCCCAGCCGACAGAGTACTAATGAAAAACTGTTTTTT.